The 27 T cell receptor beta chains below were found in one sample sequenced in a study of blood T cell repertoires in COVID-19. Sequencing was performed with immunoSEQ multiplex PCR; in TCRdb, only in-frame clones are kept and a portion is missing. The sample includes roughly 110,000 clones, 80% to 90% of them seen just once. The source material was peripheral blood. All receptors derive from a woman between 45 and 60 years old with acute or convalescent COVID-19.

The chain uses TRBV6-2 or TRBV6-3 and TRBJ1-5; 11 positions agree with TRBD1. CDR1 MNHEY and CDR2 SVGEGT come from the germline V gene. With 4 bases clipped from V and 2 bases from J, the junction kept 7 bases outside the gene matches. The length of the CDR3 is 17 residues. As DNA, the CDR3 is TGTGCCAGCAGTTGGGACAGGGGGAGTATAGGCAATCAGCCCCAGCATTTT. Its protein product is CASSWDRGSIGNQPQHF.

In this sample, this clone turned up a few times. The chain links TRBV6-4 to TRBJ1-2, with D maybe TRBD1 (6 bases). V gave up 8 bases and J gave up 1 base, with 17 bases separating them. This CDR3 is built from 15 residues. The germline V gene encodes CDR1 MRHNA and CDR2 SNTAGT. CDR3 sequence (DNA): TGTGCCAGCGCCCCGACAGGATCGTTTAACTATGGCTACACCTTC. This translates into CASAPTGSFNYGYTF.

The CDR3 here is CASSIGPGTYEQYF. The CDR3 coding sequence is TGTGCCAGTAGTATAGGACCAGGGACCTACGAGCAGTACTTC. The chain uses TRBV19 and TRBJ2-7; D may be TRBD1 (5 bases). The CDR3 consists of 14 residues. Looked up from germline, CDR1 is LNHDA and CDR2 is SQIVND (reference sequence). V was shortened by 1 base and J by 2 bases, with 9 bases between the two germline ends.

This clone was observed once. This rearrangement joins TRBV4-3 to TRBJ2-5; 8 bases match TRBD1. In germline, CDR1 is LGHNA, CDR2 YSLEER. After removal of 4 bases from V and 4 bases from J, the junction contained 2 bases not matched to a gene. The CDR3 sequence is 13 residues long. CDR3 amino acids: CASSLDRGETQYF. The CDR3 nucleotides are TGCGCCAGCAGCCTCGACAGGGGAGAGACCCAGTACTTC.

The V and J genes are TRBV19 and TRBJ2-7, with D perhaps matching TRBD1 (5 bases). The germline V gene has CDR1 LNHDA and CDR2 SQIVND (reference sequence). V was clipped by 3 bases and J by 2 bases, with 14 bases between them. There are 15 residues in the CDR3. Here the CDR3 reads CASSIGPDSTYEQYF. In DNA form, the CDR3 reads TGTGCCAGTAGTATCGGCCCCGACAGCACCTACGAGCAGTACTTC.

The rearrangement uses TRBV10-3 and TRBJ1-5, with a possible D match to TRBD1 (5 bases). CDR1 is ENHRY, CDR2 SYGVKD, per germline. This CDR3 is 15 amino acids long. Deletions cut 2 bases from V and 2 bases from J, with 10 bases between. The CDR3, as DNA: TGTGCCATCAGTGAGAGCATAGGGGGCAATCAGCCCCAGCATTTT. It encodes CAISESIGGNQPQHF.

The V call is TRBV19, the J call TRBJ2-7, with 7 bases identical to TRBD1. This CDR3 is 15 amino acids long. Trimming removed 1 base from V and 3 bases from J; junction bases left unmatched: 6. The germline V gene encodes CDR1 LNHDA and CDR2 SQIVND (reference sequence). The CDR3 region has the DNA TGTGCCAGTAGTATAGCTGACAGGGCCGACTACGAGCAGTACTTC. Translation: CASSIADRADYEQYF.

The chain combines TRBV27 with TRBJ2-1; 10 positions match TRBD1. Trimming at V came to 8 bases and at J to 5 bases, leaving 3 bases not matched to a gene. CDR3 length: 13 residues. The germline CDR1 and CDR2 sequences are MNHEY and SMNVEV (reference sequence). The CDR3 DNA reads TGTGCCAGCGCGACAGGGGGCAACAATGAGCAGTTCTTC. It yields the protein CASATGGNNEQFF.

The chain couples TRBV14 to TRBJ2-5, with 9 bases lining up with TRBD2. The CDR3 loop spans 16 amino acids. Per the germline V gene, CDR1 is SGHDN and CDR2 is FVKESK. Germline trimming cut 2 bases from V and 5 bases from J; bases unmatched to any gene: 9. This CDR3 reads CASSQLSGSFIETQYF. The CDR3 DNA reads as TGTGCCAGCAGCCAACTTAGCGGGAGTTTTATTGAGACCCAGTACTTC.

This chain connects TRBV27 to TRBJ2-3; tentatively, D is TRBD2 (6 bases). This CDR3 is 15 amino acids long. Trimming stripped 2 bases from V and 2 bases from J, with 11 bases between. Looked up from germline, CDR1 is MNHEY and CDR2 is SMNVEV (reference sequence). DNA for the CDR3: TGTGCCAGCAGTTTAATGGGGGGATTCACAGATACGCAGTATTTT. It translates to CASSLMGGFTDTQYF.

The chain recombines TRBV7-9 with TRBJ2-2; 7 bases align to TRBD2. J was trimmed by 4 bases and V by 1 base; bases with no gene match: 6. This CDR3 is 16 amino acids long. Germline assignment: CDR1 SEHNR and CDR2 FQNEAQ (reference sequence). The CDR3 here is CASSLEAGVGTGELFF. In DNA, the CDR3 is TGTGCCAGCAGCTTAGAGGCGGGAGTGGGCACCGGGGAGCTGTTTTTT.

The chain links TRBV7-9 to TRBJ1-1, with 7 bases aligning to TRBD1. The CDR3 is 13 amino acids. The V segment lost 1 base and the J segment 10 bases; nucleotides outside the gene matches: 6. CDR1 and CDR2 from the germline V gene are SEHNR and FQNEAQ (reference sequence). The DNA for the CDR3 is TGTGCCAGCAGCTTAGACAGGGGATCGCGAGCTTTCTTT. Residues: CASSLDRGSRAFF.

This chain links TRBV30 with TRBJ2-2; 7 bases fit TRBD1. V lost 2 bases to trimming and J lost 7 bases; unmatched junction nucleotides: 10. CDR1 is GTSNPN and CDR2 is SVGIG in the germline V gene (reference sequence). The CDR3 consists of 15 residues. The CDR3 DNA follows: TGTGCCTGGAGTTCCTTCGACAGGGCGAACGGGGAGCTGTTTTTT. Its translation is CAWSSFDRANGELFF.

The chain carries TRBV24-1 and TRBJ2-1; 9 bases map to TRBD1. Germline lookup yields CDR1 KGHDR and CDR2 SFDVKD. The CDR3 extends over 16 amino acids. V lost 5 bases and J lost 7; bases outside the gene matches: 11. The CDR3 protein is CATSAKQGQGGNEQFF. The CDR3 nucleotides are TGTGCCACCAGTGCCAAACAGGGACAGGGCGGTAATGAGCAGTTCTTC.

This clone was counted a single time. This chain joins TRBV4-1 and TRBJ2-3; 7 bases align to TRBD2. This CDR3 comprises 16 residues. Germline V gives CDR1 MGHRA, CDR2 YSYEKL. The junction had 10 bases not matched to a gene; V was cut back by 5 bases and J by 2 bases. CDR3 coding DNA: TGCGCCAGCAGCTCACCGGCCCGACTAGCCACAGATACGCAGTATTTT. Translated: CASSSPARLATDTQYF.

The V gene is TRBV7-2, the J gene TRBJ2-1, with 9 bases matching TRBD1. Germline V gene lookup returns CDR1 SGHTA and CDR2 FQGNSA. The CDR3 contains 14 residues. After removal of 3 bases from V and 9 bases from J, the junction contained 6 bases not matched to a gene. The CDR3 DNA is TGTGCCAGCAGCTTCCGGGACAGGGCTAGTGAGCAGTTCTTC. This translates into CASSFRDRASEQFF.

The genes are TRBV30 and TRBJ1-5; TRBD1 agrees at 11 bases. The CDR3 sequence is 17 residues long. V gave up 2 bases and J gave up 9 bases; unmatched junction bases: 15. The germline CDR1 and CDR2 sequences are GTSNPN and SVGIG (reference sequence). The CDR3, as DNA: TGTGCCTGGAGTACCTCCGGGACAGGGGGGAGAATCAGGCCCCAGCATTTT. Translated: CAWSTSGTGGRIRPQHF.

The CDR3 coding sequence is TGTGCCAGCAGCCGCCGGACAGGGGGAGATGAAAAACTGTTTTTT. Its protein is CASSRRTGGDEKLFF. The J gene is TRBJ1-4, the V gene TRBV21-1; no DNA check was done on the table's D call, TRBD1. TRBV21-1 is flagged as a pseudogene. This CDR3 contains 15 residues.

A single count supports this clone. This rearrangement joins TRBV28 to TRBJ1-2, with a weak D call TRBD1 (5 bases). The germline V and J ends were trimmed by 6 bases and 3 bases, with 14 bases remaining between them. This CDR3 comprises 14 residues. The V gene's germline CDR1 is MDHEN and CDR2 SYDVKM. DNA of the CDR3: TGTGCCAGCAGACCAGGGCCGGATTACTATGGCTACACCTTC. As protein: CASRPGPDYYGYTF.

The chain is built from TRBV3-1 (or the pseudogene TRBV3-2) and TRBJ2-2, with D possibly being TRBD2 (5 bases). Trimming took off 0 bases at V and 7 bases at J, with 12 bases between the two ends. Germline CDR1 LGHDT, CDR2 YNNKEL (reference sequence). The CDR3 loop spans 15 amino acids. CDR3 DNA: TGTGCCAGCAGCCAAGATTGGGAGTCCGGCGGGGAGCTGTTTTTT. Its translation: CASSQDWESGGELFF.

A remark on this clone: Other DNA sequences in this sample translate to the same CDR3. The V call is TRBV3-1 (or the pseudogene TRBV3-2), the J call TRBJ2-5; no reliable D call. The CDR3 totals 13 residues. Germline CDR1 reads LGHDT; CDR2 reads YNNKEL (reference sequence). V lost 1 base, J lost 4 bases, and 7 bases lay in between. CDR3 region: CASSQGGGETQYF. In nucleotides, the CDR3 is TGTGCCAGCAGCCAAGGAGGCGGAGAGACCCAGTACTTC.

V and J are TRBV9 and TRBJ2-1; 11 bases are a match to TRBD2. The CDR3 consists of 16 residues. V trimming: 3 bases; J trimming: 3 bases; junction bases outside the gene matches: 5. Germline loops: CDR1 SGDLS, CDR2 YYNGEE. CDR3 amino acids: CASSEGLAEIYNEQFF. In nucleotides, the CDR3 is TGTGCCAGCAGCGAGGGACTAGCGGAGATCTACAATGAGCAGTTCTTC.

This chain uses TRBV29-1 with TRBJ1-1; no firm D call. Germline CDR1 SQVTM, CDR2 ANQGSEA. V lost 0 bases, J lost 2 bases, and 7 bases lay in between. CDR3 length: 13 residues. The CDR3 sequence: CSVEDQTNTEAFF. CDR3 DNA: TGCAGCGTTGAAGATCAGACTAACACTGAAGCTTTCTTT.

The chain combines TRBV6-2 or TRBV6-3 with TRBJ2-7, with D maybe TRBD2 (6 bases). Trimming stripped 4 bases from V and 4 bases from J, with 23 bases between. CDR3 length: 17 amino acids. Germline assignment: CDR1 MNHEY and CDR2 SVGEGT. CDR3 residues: CASSFFAGSSRSYEQYF. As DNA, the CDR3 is TGTGCCAGCAGTTTTTTCGCGGGGAGTTCCAGATCGTACGAGCAGTACTTC.

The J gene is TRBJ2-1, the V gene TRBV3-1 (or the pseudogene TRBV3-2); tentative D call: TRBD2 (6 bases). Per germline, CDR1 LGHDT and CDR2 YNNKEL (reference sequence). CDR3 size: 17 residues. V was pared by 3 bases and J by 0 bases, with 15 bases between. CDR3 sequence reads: CASSHPSAGSSYNEQFF. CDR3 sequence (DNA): TGTGCCAGCAGCCATCCCTCAGCGGGTAGCTCCTACAATGAGCAGTTCTTC.

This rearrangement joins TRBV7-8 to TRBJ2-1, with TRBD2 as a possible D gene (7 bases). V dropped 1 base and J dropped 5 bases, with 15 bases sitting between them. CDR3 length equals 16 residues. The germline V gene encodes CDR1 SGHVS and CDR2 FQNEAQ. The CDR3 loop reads CASSLGIGGPHNEQFF. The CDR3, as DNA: TGTGCCAGCAGCTTAGGGATCGGGGGGCCACACAATGAGCAGTTCTTC.

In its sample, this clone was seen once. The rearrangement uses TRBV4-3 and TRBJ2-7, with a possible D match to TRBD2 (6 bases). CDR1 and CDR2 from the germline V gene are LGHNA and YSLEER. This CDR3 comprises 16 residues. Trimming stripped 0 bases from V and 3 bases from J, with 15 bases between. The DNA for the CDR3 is TGCGCCAGCAGCCAAGACCAAACTAGCCCAAGCTACGAGCAGTACTTC. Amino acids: CASSQDQTSPSYEQYF.